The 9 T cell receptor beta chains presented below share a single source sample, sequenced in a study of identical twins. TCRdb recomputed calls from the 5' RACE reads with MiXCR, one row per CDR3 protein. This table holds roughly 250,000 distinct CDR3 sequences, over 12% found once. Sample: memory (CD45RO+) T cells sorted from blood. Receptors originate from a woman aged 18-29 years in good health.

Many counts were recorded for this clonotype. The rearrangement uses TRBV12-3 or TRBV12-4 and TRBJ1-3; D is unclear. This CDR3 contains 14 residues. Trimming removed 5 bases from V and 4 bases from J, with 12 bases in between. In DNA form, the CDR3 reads TGTGCCAGCAGTCTACGCCACTCCGGAAACACCATATATTTT. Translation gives CASSLRHSGNTIYF.

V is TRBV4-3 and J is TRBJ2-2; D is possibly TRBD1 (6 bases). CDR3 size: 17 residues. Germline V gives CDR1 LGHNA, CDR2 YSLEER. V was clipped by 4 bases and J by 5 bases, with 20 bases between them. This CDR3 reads CASSLFHRVSQTGELFF. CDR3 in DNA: TGCGCCAGCAGCCTCTTCCACAGGGTTTCTCAAACCGGGGAGCTGTTTTTT.

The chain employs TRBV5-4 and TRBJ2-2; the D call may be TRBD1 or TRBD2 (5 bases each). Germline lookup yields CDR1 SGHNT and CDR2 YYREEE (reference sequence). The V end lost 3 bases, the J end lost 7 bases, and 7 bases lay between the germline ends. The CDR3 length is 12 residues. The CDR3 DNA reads TGTGCCAGCAGCTGGGACGGCGGGGAGCTGTTTTTT. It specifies CASSWDGGELFF.

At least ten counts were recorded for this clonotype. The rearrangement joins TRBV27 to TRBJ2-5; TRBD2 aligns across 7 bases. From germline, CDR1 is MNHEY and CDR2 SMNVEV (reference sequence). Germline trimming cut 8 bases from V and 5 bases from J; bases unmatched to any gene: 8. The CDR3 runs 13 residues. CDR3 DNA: TGTGCCAGCCGAACCGGGGGGAAGGAGACCCAGTACTTC. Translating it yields CASRTGGKETQYF.

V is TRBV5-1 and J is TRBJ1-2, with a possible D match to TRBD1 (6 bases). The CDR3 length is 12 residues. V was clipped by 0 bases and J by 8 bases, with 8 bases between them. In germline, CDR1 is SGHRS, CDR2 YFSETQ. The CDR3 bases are TGCGCCAGCAGCTTGGTAACAGGGGGCTACACCTTC. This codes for CASSLVTGGYTF.

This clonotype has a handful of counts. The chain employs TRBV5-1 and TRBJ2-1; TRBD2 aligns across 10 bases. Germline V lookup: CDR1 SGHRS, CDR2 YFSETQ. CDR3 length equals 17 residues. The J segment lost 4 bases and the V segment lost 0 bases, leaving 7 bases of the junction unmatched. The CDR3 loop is CASSLGTLAGAYNEQFF. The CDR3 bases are TGCGCCAGCAGCTTGGGGACTCTAGCGGGGGCTTACAATGAGCAGTTCTTC.

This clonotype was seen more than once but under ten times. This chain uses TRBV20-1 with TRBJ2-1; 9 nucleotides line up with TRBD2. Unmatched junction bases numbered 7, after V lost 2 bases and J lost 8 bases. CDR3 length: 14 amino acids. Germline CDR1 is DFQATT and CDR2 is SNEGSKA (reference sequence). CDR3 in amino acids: CSARNSGSIDEQFF. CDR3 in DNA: TGCAGTGCTAGAAATAGCGGGAGTATCGATGAGCAGTTCTTC.

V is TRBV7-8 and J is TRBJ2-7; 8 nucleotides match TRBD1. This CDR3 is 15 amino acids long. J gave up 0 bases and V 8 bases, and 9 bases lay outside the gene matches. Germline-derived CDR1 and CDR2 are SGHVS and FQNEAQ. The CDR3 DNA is TGTGCCAGCTTTTCAGCCGGGACAGGCTCCTACGAGCAGTACTTC. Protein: CASFSAGTGSYEQYF.

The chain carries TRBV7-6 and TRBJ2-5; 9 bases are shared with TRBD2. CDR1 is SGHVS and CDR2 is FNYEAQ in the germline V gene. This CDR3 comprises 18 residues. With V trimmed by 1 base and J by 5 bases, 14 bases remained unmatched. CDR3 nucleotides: TGTGCCAGCAGCTTAGATCCTAGCGGGATTCTACGTCCGGAGACCCAGTACTTC. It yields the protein CASSLDPSGILRPETQYF. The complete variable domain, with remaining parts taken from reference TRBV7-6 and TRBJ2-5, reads GAGVSQSPRYKVTKRGQDVALRCDPISGHVSLYWYRQALGQGPEFLTYFNYEAQQDKSGLPNDRFSAERPEGSISTLTIQRTEQRDSAMYRCASSLDPSGILRPETQYFGPGTRLLVL.